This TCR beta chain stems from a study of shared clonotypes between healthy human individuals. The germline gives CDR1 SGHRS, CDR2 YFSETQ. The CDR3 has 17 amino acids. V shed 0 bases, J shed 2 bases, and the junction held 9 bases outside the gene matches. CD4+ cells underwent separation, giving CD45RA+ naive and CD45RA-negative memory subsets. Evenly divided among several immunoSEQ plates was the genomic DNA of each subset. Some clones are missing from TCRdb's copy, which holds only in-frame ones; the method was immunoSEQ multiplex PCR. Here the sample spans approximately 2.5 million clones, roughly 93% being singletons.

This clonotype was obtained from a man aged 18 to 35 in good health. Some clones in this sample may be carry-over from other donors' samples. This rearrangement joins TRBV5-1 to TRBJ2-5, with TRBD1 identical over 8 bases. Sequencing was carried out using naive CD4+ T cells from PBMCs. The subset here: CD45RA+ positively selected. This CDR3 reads CASSLGGRQGPQETQYF. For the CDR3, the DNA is TGCGCCAGCAGCTTGGGAGGAAGACAGGGGCCGCAAGAGACCCAGTACTTC.